Here is one TCR beta chain with its context. No antigen is known for it. This sample was taken from a study of T-cell memory formation after mild COVID-19. General study points: Later expanders leaned CD4+, whereas day 15 to 85 contracting clones were balanced CD4/CD8. CM and EM subsets held most contracting CD4+ clones; EMRA held CD8+ ones.

In TCRdb, the 5' RACE reads were re-called with MiXCR into one record per CDR3 protein. The table records around 510,000 distinct CDR3 sequences, about a fifth of them present only once. This TCR came from an adult woman who had mild COVID-19 (a few samples of this study predate the infection). Cell type and time point are not known. The sequencing input was PBMCs or a T cell subset sorted from them (not recorded which).

The CDR3 protein is CASSLSQDTQYF. In DNA, the CDR3 is TGTGCCAGCAGCTTAAGTCAAGATACGCAGTATTTT. The gene calls are TRBV7-9 and TRBJ2-3; unclear D gene. Trimming removed 2 bases at V and 5 bases at J, with 5 bases between. The germline V gene has CDR1 SEHNR and CDR2 FQNEAQ (reference sequence). The CDR3 totals 12 residues.